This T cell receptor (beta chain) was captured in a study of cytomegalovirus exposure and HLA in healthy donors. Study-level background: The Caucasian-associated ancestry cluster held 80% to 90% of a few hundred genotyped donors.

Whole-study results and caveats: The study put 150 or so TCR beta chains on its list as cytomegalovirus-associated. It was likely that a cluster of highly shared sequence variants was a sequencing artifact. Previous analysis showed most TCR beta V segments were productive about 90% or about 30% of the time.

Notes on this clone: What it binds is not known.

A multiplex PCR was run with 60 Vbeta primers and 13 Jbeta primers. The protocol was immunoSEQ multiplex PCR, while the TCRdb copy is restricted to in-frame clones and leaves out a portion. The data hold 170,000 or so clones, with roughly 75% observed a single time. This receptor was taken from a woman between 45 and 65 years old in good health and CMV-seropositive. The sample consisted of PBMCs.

In nucleotides, the CDR3 is TGTGCCAGCAGCTTAGAGACAGGGGAAACTGAAGCTTTCTTT. Translation gives CASSLETGETEAFF. The genes are TRBV7-2 and TRBJ1-1; 8 bases are shared with TRBD1. The germline gives CDR1 SGHTA, CDR2 FQGNSA. V gave up 1 base and J gave up 5 bases; unmatched junction bases: 3. The CDR3 contains 14 residues.